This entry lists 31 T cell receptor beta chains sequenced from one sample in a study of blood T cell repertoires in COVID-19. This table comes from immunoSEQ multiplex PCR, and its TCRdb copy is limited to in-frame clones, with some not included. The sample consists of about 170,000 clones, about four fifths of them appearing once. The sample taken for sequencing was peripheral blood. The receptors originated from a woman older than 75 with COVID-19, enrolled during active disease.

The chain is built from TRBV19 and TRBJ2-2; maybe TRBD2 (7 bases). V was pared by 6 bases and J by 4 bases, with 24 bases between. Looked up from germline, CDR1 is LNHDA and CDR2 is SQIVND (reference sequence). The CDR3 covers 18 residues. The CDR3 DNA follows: TGTGCCAGTAGCCGCTTCGGGGGGCCAGGGAGGAGCACCGGGGAGCTGTTTTTT. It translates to CASSRFGGPGRSTGELFF.

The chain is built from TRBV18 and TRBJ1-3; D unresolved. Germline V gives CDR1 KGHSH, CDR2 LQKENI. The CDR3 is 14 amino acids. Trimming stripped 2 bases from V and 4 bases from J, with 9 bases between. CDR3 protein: CASSPAQPGNTIYF. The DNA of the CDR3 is TGTGCCAGCTCACCAGCACAGCCAGGAAACACCATATATTTT.

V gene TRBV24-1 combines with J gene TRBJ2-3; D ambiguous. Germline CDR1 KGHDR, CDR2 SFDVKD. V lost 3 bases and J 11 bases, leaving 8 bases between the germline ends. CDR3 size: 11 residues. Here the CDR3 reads CATSDPLGQYF. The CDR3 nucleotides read TGTGCCACCAGTGATCCCCTCGGGCAGTATTTT.

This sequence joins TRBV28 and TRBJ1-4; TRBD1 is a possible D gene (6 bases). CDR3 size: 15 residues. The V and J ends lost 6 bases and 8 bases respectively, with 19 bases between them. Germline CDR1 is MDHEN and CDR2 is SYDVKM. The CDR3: CASSRHRALGEKLFF. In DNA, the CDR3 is TGTGCCAGCAGCCGACACAGGGCCTTGGGGGAAAAACTGTTTTTT.

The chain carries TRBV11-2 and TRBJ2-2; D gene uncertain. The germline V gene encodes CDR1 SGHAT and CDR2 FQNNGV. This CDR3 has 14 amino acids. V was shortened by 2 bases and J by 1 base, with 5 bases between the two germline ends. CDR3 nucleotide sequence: TGTGCCAGCAGCTTATCAGAGAACACCGGGGAGCTGTTTTTT. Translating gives CASSLSENTGELFF.

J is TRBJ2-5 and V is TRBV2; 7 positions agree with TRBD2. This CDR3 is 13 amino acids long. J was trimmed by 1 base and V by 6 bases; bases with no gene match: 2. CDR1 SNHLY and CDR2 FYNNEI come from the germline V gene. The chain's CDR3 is CASRREPQETQYF. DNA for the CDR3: TGTGCCAGCAGGCGGGAGCCCCAAGAGACCCAGTACTTC. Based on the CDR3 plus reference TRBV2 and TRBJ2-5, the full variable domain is EPEVTQTPSHQVTQMGQEVILRCVPISNHLYFYWYRQILGQKVEFLVSFYNNEISEKSEIFDDQFSVERPDGSNFTLKIRSTKLEDSAMYFCASRREPQETQYFGPGTRLLVL.

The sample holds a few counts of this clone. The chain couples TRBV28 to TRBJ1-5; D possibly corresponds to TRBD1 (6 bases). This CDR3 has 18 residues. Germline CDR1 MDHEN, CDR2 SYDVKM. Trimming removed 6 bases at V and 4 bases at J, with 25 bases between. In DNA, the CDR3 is TGTGCCAGCAGCCCACTCCGGGACACCACCCTAGGGAATCAGCCCCAGCATTTT. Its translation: CASSPLRDTTLGNQPQHF.

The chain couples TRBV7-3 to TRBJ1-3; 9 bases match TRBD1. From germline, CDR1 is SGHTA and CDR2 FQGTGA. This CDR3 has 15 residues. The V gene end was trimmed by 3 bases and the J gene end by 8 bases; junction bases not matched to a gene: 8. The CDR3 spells CASSFGTGRQYTIYF. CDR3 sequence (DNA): TGTGCCAGCAGCTTCGGGACAGGGAGGCAATACACCATATATTTT.

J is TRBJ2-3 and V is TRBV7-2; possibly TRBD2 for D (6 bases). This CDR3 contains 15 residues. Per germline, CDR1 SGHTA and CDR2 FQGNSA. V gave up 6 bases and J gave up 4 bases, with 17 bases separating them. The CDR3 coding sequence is TGTGCCAGCAGACTTTACGGGAGCCGGGCAGATACGCAGTATTTT. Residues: CASRLYGSRADTQYF. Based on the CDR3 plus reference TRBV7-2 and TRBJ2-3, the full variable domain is GAGVSQSPSNKVTEKGKDVELRCDPISGHTALYWYRQSLGQGLEFLIYFQGNSAPDKSGLPSDRFSAERTGGSVSTLTIQRTQQEDSAVYLCASRLYGSRADTQYFGPGTRLTVL.

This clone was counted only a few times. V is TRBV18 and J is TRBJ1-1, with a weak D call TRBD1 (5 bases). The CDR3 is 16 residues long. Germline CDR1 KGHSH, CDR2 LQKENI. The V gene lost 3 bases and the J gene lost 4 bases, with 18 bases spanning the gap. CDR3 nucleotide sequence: TGTGCCAGCTCACCTACGGACCAGGGTTGGGGCACTGAAGCTTTCTTT. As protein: CASSPTDQGWGTEAFF.

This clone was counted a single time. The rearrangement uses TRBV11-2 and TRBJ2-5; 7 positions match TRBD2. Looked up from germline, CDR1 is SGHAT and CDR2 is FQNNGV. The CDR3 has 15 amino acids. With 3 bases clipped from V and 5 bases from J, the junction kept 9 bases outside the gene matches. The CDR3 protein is CASSFGTTYRETQYF. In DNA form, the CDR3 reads TGTGCCAGCAGCTTTGGGACTACCTACCGGGAGACCCAGTACTTC.

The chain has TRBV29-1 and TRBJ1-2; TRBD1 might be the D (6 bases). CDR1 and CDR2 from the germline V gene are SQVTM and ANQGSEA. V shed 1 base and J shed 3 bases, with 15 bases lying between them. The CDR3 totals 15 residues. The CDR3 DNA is TGCAGCGTTGAAGGACAGGCGGCAGAGTACTATGGCTACACCTTC. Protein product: CSVEGQAAEYYGYTF.

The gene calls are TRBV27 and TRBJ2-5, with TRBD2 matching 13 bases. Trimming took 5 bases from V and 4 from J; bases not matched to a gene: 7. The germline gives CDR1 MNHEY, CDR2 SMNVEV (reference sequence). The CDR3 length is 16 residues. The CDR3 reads CASSVGLAGARETQYF. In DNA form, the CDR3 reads TGTGCCAGCAGTGTCGGACTAGCGGGGGCACGAGAGACCCAGTACTTC.

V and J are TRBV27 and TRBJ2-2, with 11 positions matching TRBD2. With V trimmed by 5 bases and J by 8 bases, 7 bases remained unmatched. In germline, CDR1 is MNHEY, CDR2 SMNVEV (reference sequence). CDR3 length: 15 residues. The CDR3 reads CASSQTSGIGGELFF. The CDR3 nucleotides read TGTGCCAGCAGTCAGACTAGCGGGATCGGAGGGGAGCTGTTTTTT.

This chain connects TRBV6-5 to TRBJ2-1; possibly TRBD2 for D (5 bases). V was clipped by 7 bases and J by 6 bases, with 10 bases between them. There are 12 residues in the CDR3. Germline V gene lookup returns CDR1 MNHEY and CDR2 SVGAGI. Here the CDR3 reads CASTGNSNEQFF. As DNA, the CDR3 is TGTGCCAGCACGGGGAACAGCAATGAGCAGTTCTTC.

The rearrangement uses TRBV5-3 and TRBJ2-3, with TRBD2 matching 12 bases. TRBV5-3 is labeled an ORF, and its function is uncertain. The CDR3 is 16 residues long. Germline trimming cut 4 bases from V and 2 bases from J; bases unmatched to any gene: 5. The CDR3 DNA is TGTGCCAGAAGCCCCGGGACTAGCGGGTACACAGATACGCAGTATTTT. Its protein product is CARSPGTSGYTDTQYF.

The CDR3 protein is CASSPQTASYEQYF. CDR3 sequence (DNA): TGTGCCAGCAGCCCCCAGACAGCTTCCTACGAGCAGTACTTC. The rearrangement uses TRBV13 and TRBJ2-7, with D tentatively TRBD1 (5 bases). Trimming removed 5 bases at V and 1 base at J, with 12 bases between. The length of the CDR3 is 14 residues. Germline V gives CDR1 PRHDT, CDR2 FYEKMQ (reference sequence).

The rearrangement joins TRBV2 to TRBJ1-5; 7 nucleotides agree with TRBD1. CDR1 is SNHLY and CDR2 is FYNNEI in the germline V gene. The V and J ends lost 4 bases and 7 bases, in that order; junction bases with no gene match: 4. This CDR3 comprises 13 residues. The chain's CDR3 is CASSGGGEQPQHF. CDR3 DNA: TGTGCCAGCAGTGGAGGGGGCGAACAGCCCCAGCATTTT.

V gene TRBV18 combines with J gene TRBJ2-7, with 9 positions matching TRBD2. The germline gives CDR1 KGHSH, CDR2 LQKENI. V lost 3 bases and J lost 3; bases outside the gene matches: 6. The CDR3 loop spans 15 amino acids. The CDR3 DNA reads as TGTGCCAGCTCACCCGTCGGGACTAGCTTCTACGAGCAGTACTTC. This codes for CASSPVGTSFYEQYF.

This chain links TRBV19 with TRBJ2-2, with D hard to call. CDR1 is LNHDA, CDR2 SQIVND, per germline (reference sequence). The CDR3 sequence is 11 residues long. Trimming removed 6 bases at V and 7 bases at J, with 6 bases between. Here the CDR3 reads CASRLYGELFF. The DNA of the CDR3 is TGTGCCAGTAGATTATACGGGGAGCTGTTTTTT.

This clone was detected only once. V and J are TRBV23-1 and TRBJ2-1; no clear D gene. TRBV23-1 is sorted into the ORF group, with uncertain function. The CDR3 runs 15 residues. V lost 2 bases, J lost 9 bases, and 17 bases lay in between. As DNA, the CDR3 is TGCGCCAGCAGTCAAGGCCCAGCGTTTCTATCTGAGCAGTTCTTC. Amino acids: CASSQGPAFLSEQFF.

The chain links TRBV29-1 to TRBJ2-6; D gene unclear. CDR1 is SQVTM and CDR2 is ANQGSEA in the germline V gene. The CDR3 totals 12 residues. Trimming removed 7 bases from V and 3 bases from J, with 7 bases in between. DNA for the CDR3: TGCAGCGCCCGGAGTGGGGCCAACGTCCTGACTTTC. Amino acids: CSARSGANVLTF.

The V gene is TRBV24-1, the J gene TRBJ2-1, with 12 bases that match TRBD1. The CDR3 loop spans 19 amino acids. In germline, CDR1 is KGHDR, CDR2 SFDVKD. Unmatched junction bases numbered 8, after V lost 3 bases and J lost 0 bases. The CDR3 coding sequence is TGTGCCACCAGTGATACTCCGGGACAGGGGGCCAGCTCCTACAATGAGCAGTTCTTC. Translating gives CATSDTPGQGASSYNEQFF.

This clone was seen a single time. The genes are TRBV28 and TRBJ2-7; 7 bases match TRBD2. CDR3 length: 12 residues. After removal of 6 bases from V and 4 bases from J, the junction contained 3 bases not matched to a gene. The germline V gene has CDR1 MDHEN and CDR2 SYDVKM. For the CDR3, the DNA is TGTGCCAGCAGGGCTAGCGGATACGAGCAGTACTTC. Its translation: CASRASGYEQYF.

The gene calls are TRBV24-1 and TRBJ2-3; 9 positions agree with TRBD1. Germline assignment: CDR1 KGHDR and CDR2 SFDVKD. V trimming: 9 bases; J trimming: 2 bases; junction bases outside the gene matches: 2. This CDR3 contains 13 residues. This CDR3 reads CATRDRVTDTQYF. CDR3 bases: TGTGCCACCCGGGACAGGGTCACAGATACGCAGTATTTT.

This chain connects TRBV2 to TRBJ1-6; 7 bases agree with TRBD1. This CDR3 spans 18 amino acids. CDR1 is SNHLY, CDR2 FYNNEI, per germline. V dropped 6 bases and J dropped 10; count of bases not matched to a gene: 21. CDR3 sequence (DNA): TGTGCCAGCAGCCCCCTTGCCGTGAGACAGGGTCAGGGATCACCCCTCCACTTT. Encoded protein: CASSPLAVRQGQGSPLHF.

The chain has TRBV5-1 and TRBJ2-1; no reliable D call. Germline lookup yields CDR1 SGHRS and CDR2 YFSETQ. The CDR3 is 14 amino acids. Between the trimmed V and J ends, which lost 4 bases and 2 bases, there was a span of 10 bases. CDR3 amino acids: CASSGQATYNEQFF. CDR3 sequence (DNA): TGCGCCAGCAGCGGCCAGGCTACCTACAATGAGCAGTTCTTC.

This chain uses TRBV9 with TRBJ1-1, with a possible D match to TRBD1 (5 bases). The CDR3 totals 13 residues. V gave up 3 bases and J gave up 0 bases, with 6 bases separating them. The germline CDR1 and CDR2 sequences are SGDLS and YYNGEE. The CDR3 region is CASSEGLNTEAFF. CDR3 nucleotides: TGTGCCAGCAGCGAGGGGCTGAACACTGAAGCTTTCTTT.

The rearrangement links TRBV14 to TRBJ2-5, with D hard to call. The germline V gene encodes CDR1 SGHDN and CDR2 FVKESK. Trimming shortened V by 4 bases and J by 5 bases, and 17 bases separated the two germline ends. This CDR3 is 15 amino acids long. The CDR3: CASSPQQVTRETQYF. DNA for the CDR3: TGTGCCAGCAGCCCTCAACAAGTTACCAGGGAGACCCAGTACTTC.

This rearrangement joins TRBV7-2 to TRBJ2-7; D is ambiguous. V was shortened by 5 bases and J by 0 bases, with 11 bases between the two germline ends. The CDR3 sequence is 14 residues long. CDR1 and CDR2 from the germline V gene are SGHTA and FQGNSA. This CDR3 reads CASSPDPGSYEQYF. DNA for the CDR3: TGTGCCAGCAGCCCAGACCCAGGCTCCTACGAGCAGTACTTC.

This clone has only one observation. In nucleotides, the CDR3 is TGTGCCAGCAGTTACCGGGACAGAAGCAATCAGCCCCAGCATTTT. It yields the protein CASSYRDRSNQPQHF. The chain couples TRBV28 to TRBJ1-5; 7 bases map to TRBD1. The germline V gene encodes CDR1 MDHEN and CDR2 SYDVKM. The length of the CDR3 is 15 residues. V lost 4 bases, J lost 1 base, and 4 bases stayed unmatched.